This passage covers 26 T cell receptor beta chains from one sample sequenced in a study of blood T cells in healthy people across ages. Through a sample-barcoded 5' primer and a J-beta primer mix, a second PCR was run for roughly 6 to 11 cycles. TCRdb reanalysed the 5' RACE reads using MiXCR and keeps one entry per CDR3 protein. The data show approximately 810,000 distinct CDR3 sequences, under 35% seen once. Source material: blood. The receptors stem from a woman aged 80 or older in good health.

This clonotype has a count of ten or more. The chain recombines TRBV7-9 with TRBJ2-7; perhaps D is TRBD1 or TRBD2 (5 bases each). The V end was cut by 5 bases, the J end by 2 bases, with 16 bases between. This CDR3 is 15 amino acids long. In germline, CDR1 is SEHNR, CDR2 FQNEAQ (reference sequence). CDR3 nucleotide sequence: TGTGCCAGCAGCCCCTCCGGGGCACCCCCCTACGAGCAGTACTTC. Its protein is CASSPSGAPPYEQYF.

The rearrangement links TRBV6-1 to TRBJ1-1, with D unresolved. This CDR3 is built from 14 residues. Germline CDR1 reads MNHNS; CDR2 reads SASEGT. Deletions cut 7 bases from V and 0 bases from J, with 12 bases between. CDR3 bases: TGTGCCAGCAAATTGGAGGGTATGAACACTGAAGCTTTCTTT. It encodes CASKLEGMNTEAFF.

This clonotype was seen at least ten times. Its ends do not fully match the called genes, so a read error is possible. The chain carries TRBV7-9 and TRBJ2-7; D is unclear. The CDR3 length is 10 residues. Germline loops: CDR1 SEHNR, CDR2 FQNEAQ (reference sequence). The DNA of the CDR3 is TGCGCCTCGGCCGGGTCGGAGCAGTACTTC. Encoded protein: CASAGSEQYF.

This clonotype was picked up many times. V is TRBV5-5 and J is TRBJ1-2; 7 bases fit TRBD1. In germline, CDR1 is SGHKS, CDR2 YYEKEE (reference sequence). Germline trimming cut 0 bases from V and 6 bases from J; bases unmatched to any gene: 5. CDR3 size: 14 residues. This CDR3 is CASSLGQGWNGYTF. The CDR3 DNA sequence: TGTGCCAGCAGCTTGGGACAGGGATGGAATGGCTACACCTTC.

V gene TRBV6-5 combines with J gene TRBJ2-3; D is uncertain. The CDR3 is made up of 17 amino acids. Germline V gives CDR1 MNHEY, CDR2 SVGAGI. V lost 0 bases to trimming and J lost 8 bases, with 21 bases between them. Written as DNA, the CDR3 is TGTGCCAGCAGTTACTCGTCCATGGTCCGGGCCCACGGTACGCAGTATTTT. Its translation is CASSYSSMVRAHGTQYF.

This clonotype was seen at least ten times. V and J are TRBV6-2 or TRBV6-3 and TRBJ2-1; D is perhaps TRBD1 (6 bases). This CDR3 has 13 residues. V lost 4 bases to trimming and J lost 10 bases, with 14 bases between them. CDR1 is MNHEY, CDR2 SVGEGT, per germline. CDR3 in amino acids: CASSSWDKGEQFF. DNA of the CDR3: TGTGCCAGCAGTTCGTGGGACAAAGGCGAGCAGTTCTTC.

At least ten counts were recorded for this clonotype. J is TRBJ2-5 and V is TRBV24-1, with 7 bases that match TRBD1. CDR1 and CDR2 (germline): KGHDR, SFDVKD. Trimming took 3 bases from V and 1 from J; bases not matched to a gene: 10. CDR3 length: 17 residues. The CDR3 region has the DNA TGTGCCACCAGTGATGGGTCTAGGGGGACAGTCCAAGAGACCCAGTACTTC. Protein: CATSDGSRGTVQETQYF.

At least ten counts were recorded for this clonotype. The chain recombines TRBV3-1 with TRBJ1-6; D is possibly TRBD1 (6 bases). The CDR3 runs 14 residues. CDR1 and CDR2 (germline): LGHDT, YNNKEL (reference sequence). The V end lost 5 bases, the J end lost 6 bases, and 11 bases lay between the germline ends. The CDR3 reads CASSSGHRNSPLHF. CDR3 coding DNA: TGTGCCAGCAGCTCGGGACATCGTAATTCACCCCTCCACTTT.

This clonotype occurred a few times. The chain joins TRBV7-2 to TRBJ1-1, with 9 bases lining up with TRBD1. Germline V lookup: CDR1 SGHTA, CDR2 FQGNSA. The trim removed 5 bases at V and 4 bases at J, leaving 5 bases unmatched. CDR3 length: 14 amino acids. This chain's CDR3 is CASSARQGGTEAFF. The CDR3 bases are TGTGCCAGCAGCGCCAGACAGGGGGGCACTGAAGCTTTCTTT.

In its sample, this clonotype was seen many times. The V gene is TRBV20-1, the J gene TRBJ2-1; TRBD2 aligns across 9 bases. Germline trimming cut 6 bases from V and 7 bases from J; bases unmatched to any gene: 13. Germline V gives CDR1 DFQATT, CDR2 SNEGSKA (reference sequence). This CDR3 has 15 residues. CDR3 sequence (DNA): TGCAGTGCCCTCCTGTGGCGGGAGGGCTTAAATGAGCAGTTCTTC. Amino acid sequence: CSALLWREGLNEQFF.

This clonotype was picked up many times. Here the CDR3 reads CASSRSYLGAGGPDTQYF. CDR3 coding DNA: TGTGCCAGCAGCCGCTCCTACCTAGGGGCGGGGGGGCCAGATACGCAGTATTTT. The V and J genes are TRBV11-2 and TRBJ2-3; 9 bases align to TRBD2. V was pared by 5 bases and J by 4 bases, with 16 bases of the junction left unmatched. The germline gives CDR1 SGHAT, CDR2 FQNNGV. The CDR3 has 18 residues.

In regard to this clonotype: This clone may be a read error of a much larger clone one base away. The chain has TRBV29-1 and TRBJ2-5; D is ambiguous. The J call is in doubt because the DNA end fits TRBJ2-1 better. The CDR3 is made up of 10 amino acids. Germline-derived CDR1 and CDR2 are SQVTM and ANQGSEA. The CDR3 DNA sequence: TGCGCCGAACACCAAGAGACCCAGTTCTTC. Translated: CAEHQETQFF.

A word on this clonotype: This may be a read error: a much more frequent sequence differs by one nucleotide. V usage is TRBV5-1 and J usage is TRBJ1-5, with TRBD1 as a possible D gene (5 bases). V was clipped by 4 bases and J by 0 bases, with 14 bases between them. This CDR3 is 16 amino acids long. Germline V CDR1 and CDR2: SGHRS, YFSETQ. Here the CDR3 DNA reads TGCGCCAGCAGCATGGGTTGGGGGGATAGCAATCAGCCCCAGCATTTT. Translating gives CASSMGWGDSNQPQHF.

This clonotype was found a few times. The chain uses TRBV18 and TRBJ1-2, with 11 nucleotides matching TRBD1. CDR3 size: 15 residues. With V trimmed by 3 bases and J by 5 bases, 5 bases remained unmatched. Germline values: CDR1 KGHSH, CDR2 LQKENI. As DNA, the CDR3 is TGTGCCAGCTCACCCGGACAGGGGGCTCCATATGGCTACACCTTC. Translated: CASSPGQGAPYGYTF.

Remarks on this clonotype: One junction end disagrees with the germline gene, perhaps due to a read error. The DNA of the CDR3 is TGTGCCAGTAGCCTTCGGGACAACACAGGTACGCAGTATTTT. Translation: CASSLRDNTGTQYF. The rearrangement links TRBV12-3 or TRBV12-4 to TRBJ2-3; weak D call: TRBD1 (6 bases). The length of the CDR3 is 14 residues.

This clonotype was seen many times. In DNA form, the CDR3 reads TGCAGTCCATTACGGGGGGCCTCCTACGAGCAGTACTTC. Protein product: CSPLRGASYEQYF. J is TRBJ2-7 and V is TRBV20-1; perhaps TRBD2 as D (7 bases). This CDR3 region has 13 residues. V lost 8 bases and J 0 bases, leaving 14 bases between the germline ends. Germline CDR1 and CDR2: DFQATT and SNEGSKA (reference sequence).

With respect to this clonotype: Being one base from a much bigger clone, this may be a read error. V gene TRBV4-3 combines with J gene TRBJ2-6, with 7 bases that match TRBD2. In germline, CDR1 is LGHNA, CDR2 YSLEER. The CDR3 loop spans 16 amino acids. CDR3 sequence reads: CASSQVGGSGANVRTF. The CDR3 nucleotides read TGCGCCAGCAGCCAAGTCGGGGGGTCTGGGGCCAACGTCCGGACTTTC.

In this sample, this clonotype turned up many times. V and J are TRBV12-3 or TRBV12-4 and TRBJ2-5; TRBD2 matches at 8 bases. CDR3 length: 17 amino acids. V lost 2 bases, J lost 5 bases, and 13 bases stayed unmatched. The CDR3 region is CASSLQPWERGYETQYF. In nucleotides, the CDR3 is TGTGCCAGCAGTTTACAGCCTTGGGAGCGGGGGTATGAGACCCAGTACTTC.

Of note for this clonotype: A read error may be the cause here, since a much bigger clone is one base away. The J gene is TRBJ1-1, the V gene TRBV29-1; weak D call: TRBD1 (6 bases). The length of the CDR3 is 14 residues. Trimming stripped 0 bases from V and 4 bases from J, with 12 bases between. In germline, CDR1 is SQVTM, CDR2 ANQGSEA. In DNA, the CDR3 is TGCAGCGTTGAAGATCGTGGCAGGGGCACTGAAGCTTTCTTT. Translation gives CSVEDRGRGTEAFF. The full variable domain, its missing parts supplied by reference TRBV29-1 and TRBJ1-1, is SAVISQKPSRDICQRGTSLTIQCQVDSQVTMMFWYRQQPGQSLTLIATANQGSEATYESGFVIDKFPISRPNLTFSTLTVSNMSPEDSSIYLCSVEDRGRGTEAFFGQGTRLTVV.

The chain carries TRBV11-1 and TRBJ2-1; 11 bases map to TRBD2. Germline V lookup: CDR1 SGHAT, CDR2 FQDESV (reference sequence). The length of the CDR3 is 14 residues. V lost 7 bases and J lost 10; bases outside the gene matches: 9. CDR3 sequence (DNA): TGTGCCAGCAACAAAGGGACTAGCGGATCCGAGCAGTTCTTC. It is translated as CASNKGTSGSEQFF.

In this sample, this clonotype turned up many times. V usage is TRBV7-2 and J usage is TRBJ2-3; tentative D call: TRBD2 (5 bases). The CDR3 has 12 residues. Germline V CDR1 and CDR2: SGHTA, FQGNSA. V was shortened by 5 bases and J by 5 bases, with 8 bases between the two germline ends. The CDR3 nucleotides are TGTGCCAGCAGCCGACTATTAGATACGCAGTATTTT. Amino acids: CASSRLLDTQYF.

This clonotype was seen at least ten times. The rearrangement links TRBV9 to TRBJ1-1, with D possibly matching TRBD1 (6 bases). The length of the CDR3 is 14 residues. CDR1 SGDLS and CDR2 YYNGEE come from the germline V gene. Deletions cut 1 base from V and 0 bases from J, with 7 bases between. The CDR3 protein is CASSVRDMNTEAFF. In DNA form, the CDR3 reads TGTGCCAGCAGCGTAAGGGACATGAACACTGAAGCTTTCTTT.

This clonotype was observed at least ten times. The chain links TRBV12-3 or TRBV12-4 to TRBJ2-7; TRBD1 or TRBD2 may be the D gene (5 bases each). The V gene lost 6 bases and the J gene lost 4 bases, with 13 bases spanning the gap. This CDR3 spans 13 amino acids. The CDR3 is CASSGASDYEQYF. DNA of the CDR3: TGTGCCAGCAGCGGGGCCTCGGATTACGAGCAGTACTTC.

This clonotype was counted many times. The chain employs TRBV12-3 or TRBV12-4 and TRBJ1-2, with 9 bases lining up with TRBD1. Trimming cost V 5 bases and J 8 bases; bases outside gene matches: 9. The CDR3 sequence is 14 residues long. For the CDR3, the DNA is TGTGCCAGCAGTGGAACAGGGGGCGCACGGGGCTACACCTTC. Amino acid sequence: CASSGTGGARGYTF.

This clonotype was seen only a few times. This chain connects TRBV6-5 to TRBJ2-2, with 7 bases fitting TRBD2. CDR1 is MNHEY and CDR2 is SVGAGI in the germline V gene. The CDR3 runs to 18 residues. V trimming: 2 bases; J trimming: 3 bases; junction bases outside the gene matches: 12. The CDR3 sequence is CASSYEGGGIGYTGELFF. The CDR3 DNA reads as TGTGCCAGCAGTTACGAGGGCGGGGGAATTGGATACACCGGGGAGCTGTTTTTT.

This clonotype showed up many times. The rearrangement joins TRBV12-3 or TRBV12-4 to TRBJ1-1; possibly TRBD1 for D (6 bases). The V and J ends lost 6 bases and 1 base respectively, with 12 bases between them. CDR3 length equals 14 residues. This CDR3 reads CASSFGGRNTEAFF. CDR3 nucleotides: TGTGCCAGCAGCTTCGGGGGGCGGAACACTGAAGCTTTCTTT.